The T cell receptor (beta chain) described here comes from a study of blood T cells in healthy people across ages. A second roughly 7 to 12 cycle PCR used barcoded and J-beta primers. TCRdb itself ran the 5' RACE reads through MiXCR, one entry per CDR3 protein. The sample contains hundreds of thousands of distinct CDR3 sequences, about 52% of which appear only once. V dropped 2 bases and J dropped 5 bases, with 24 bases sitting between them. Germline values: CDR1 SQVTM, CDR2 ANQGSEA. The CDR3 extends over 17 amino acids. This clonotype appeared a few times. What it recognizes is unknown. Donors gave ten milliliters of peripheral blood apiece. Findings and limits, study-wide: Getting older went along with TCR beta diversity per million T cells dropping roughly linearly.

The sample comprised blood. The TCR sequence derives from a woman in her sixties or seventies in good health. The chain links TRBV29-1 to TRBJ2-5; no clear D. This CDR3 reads CSVEKQGSSLIPETQYF. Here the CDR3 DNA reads TGCAGCGTTGAAAAACAAGGGTCCAGTTTGATACCGGAGACCCAGTACTTC.